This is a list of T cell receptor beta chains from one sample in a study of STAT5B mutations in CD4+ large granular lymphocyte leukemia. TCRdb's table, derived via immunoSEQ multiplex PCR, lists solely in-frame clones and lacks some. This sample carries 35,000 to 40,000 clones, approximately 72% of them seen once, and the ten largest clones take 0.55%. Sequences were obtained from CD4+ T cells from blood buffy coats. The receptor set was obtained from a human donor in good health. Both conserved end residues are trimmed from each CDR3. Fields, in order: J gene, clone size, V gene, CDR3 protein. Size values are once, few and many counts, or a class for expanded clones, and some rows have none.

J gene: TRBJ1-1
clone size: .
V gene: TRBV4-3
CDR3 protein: ASSQVGPGQGDTEAF

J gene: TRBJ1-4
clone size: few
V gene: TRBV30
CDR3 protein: AWSTDRNEKLF

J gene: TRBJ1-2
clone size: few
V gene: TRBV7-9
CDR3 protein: ASSIGSGYT

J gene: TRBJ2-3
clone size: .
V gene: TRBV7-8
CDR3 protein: ASSRRVADTQY

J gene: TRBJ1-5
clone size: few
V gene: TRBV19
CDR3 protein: ASSMMAGISNQPQH

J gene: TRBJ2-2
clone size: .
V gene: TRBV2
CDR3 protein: ARGWERAGELF

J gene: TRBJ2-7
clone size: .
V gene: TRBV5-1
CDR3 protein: ASSPGQGPYEQY

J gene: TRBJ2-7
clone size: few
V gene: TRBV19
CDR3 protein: ASKGVEQY

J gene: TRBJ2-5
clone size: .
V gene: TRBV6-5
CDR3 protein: ASSRTSHETQY

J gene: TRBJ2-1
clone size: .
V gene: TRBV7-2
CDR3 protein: ASSFGSGGHDEQF

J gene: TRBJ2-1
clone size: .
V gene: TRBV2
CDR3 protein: ASSEDLAGGPEQF

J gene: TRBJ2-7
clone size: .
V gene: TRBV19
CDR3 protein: ASSIIGGEQY

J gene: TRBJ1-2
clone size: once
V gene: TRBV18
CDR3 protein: ASSSRTGLGYGYT

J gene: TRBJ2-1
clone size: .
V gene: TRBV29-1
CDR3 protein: SFVFSIGEQF

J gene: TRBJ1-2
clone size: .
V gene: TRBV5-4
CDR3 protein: ASSLSGGAGYGYT

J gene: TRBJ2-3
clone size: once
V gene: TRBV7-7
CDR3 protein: ASSFSGSSTDTQY

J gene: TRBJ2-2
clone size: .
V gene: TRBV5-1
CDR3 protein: ASSLEARGEISTGELF

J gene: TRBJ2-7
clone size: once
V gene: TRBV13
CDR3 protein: ASSRRTVSYEQY

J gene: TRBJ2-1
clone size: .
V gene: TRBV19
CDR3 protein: ASRTVSGTREQF

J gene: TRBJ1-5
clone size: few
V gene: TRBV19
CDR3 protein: ASSKASNQPQH

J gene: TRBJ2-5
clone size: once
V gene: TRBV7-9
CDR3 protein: ASSNSGPETQY

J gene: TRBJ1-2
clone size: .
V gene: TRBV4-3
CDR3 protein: ASSQVLMTVRREGYT

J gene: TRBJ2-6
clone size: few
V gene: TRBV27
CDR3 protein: ASSSQNSGANVLT

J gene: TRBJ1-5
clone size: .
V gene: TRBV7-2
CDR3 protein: ASSGQGTSNQPQH

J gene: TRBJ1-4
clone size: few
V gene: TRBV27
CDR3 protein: ASSPTGSNEKLF

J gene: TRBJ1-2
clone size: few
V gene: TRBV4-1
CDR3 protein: ASSPQGVYGYT

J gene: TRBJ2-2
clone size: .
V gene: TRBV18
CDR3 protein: ASSPASPRNTGELF

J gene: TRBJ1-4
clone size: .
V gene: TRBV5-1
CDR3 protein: ASSLGTTGRATNEKLF

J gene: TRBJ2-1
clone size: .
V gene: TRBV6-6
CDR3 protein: ASSFRGPSYNEQF

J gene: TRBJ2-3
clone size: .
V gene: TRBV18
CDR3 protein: ASSQQTSLAIITDTQY

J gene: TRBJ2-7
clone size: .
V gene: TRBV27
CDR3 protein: ASSLPDRPSYEQY

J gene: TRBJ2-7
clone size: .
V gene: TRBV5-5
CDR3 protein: ASSLEGGTGGVWSYEQY

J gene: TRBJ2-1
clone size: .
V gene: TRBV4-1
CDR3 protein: ATNPGQGPYNEQF

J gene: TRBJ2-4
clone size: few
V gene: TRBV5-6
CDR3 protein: ASSPPLGEAKNIQY

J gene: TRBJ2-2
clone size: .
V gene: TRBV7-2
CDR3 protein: ASSLRTSGRSGELF

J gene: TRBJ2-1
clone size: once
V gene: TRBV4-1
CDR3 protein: ASSQDGAASYNEQF

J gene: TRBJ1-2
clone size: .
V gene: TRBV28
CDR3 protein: ASGGGTGSYT

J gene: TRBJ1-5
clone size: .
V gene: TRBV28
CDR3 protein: ASSFPQALGRPQH

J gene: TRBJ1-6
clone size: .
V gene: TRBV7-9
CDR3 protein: ASRHRTGGNSPLH

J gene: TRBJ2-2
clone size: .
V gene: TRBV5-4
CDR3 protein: ASSLMSSGELF

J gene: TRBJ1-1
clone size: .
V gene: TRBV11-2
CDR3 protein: ASSLDEGATEAF

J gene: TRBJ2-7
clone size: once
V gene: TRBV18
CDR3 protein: ASSKRVLNYEQY

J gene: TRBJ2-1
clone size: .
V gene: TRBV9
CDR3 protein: ASSVGTGLYNEQF

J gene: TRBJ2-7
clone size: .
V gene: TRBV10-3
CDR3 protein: AISVDGTYEQY

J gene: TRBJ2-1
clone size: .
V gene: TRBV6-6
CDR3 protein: ASSPLANEQF

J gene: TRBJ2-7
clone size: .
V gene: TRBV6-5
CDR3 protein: ASSMTARLGEQY

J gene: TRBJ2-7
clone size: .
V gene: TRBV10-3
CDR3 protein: ASSGTGNEQY

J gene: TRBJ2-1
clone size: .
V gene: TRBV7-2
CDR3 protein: ASSLIPGRGGNEQF

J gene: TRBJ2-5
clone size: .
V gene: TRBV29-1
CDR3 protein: SAPEGSGVQETQY

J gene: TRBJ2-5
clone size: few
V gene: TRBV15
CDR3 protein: ATSPGAETQY

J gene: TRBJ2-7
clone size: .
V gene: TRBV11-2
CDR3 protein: ASSSRVYEQY

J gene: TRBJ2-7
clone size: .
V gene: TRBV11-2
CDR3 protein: ASSPTGTYEQY

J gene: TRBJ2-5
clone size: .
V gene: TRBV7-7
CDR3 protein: ASSLRGQETQY

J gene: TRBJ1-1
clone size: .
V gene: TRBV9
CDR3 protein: ASSVEGAGAPF

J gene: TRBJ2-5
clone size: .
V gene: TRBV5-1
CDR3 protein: ASSLGTNPRGETQY

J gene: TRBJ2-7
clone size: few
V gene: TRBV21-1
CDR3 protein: ASNGTGDYEQY

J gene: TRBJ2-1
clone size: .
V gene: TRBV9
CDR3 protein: ASSGDGTGPYNEQF

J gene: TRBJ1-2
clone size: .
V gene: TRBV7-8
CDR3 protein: ASSLGGVSYGYT

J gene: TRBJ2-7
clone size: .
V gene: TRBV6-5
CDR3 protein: ASSYGAGGRYEQY